The sample holds many counts of the clone carrying this T cell receptor (beta chain). The antigen is not known. The source of the sample is a study of breast tumors, draining lymph nodes, adjacent tissues. The study, taken as a whole, reports: Luminal-like breast cancer showed significantly greater tumor-nontumor repertoire similarity than basal-like breast cancer did. Data only fit, rather than demonstrated, lymph node origin of most tumor T cells. Tumor repertoires ranked between lymph nodes and nontumor tissue in diversity, with V and J gene preferences. Data fit most tumor T cells coming from lymph node, expanding in tumor.

CDR3 length: 15 residues. V gave up 5 bases and J gave up 6 bases; unmatched junction bases: 7. Axillary draining lymph nodes of breast cancer patients supplied the node samples. TCRdb reprocessed the multiplex PCR reads via MiXCR and lists one record per CDR3 protein. Here the sample spans about 230,000 distinct CDR3 sequences, about 32% being singletons. The source material was axillary lymph node tissue. The rearrangement joins TRBV12-3 or TRBV12-4 to TRBJ2-2, with TRBD1 matching over 9 bases. This TCR came from a female donor with breast cancer. Some clones in this sample may be carry-over from other donors' samples. DNA of the CDR3: TGTGCCAGCAGTCTATCGGACAGGGGATCCGGGGAGCTGTTTTTT. This codes for CASSLSDRGSGELFF.